This entry describes one T cell receptor (beta chain). Its specificity is unknown. The entry originates in a study of blood T cells in healthy people across ages. Study-wide findings and caveats: Higher diversity, along with more naive CD4+ cells, distinguished long-lived donors from aged donors.

The second PCR ran roughly 7 to 11 cycles with a sample-barcoded 5' primer and J-beta primers. TCRdb reanalysed the 5' RACE reads using MiXCR and keeps one entry per CDR3 protein. Among under 1 million distinct CDR3 sequences listed, around 43% were seen once. Sequenced: blood. The origin of this receptor is a man aged 55 to 70 in good health.

CDR3 loop: CASSATPSYEQYF. DNA of the CDR3: TGTGCCAGCAGTGCCACCCCCAGCTACGAGCAGTACTTC. V usage is TRBV6-1 and J usage is TRBJ2-7, with D uncertain. Trimming removed 4 bases from V and 3 bases from J, with 10 bases in between. Germline CDR1 and CDR2: MNHNS and SASEGT. The CDR3 contains 13 residues.